Listed here are 30 T cell receptor beta chains from one sample, sequenced in a study of neoadjuvant nivolumab and ipilimumab in lung cancer. This table comes from immunoSEQ multiplex PCR, and its TCRdb copy is limited to in-frame clones, with some not included. The sample contains 9,000 to 10,000 clones, around 81% of which appear only once. Source: peripheral blood, taken before neoadjuvant nivolumab, alone or with ipilimumab. The receptors stem from an adult with non-small cell lung cancer.

The chain uses TRBV27 and TRBJ2-1, with D tentatively TRBD1 or TRBD2 (5 bases each). CDR1 MNHEY and CDR2 SMNVEV come from the germline V gene (reference sequence). Trimming shortened V by 5 bases and J by 2 bases, and 16 bases separated the two germline ends. This CDR3 has 16 amino acids. CDR3 region: CASSLGKPGPYNEQFF. CDR3 in DNA: TGTGCCAGCAGTCTCGGGAAACCAGGGCCCTACAATGAGCAGTTCTTC.

V usage is TRBV5-4 and J usage is TRBJ1-1; possible D gene TRBD1, 5 bases. The CDR3 contains 14 residues. V was shortened by 2 bases and J by 2 bases, with 10 bases between the two germline ends. Germline values: CDR1 SGHNT, CDR2 YYREEE (reference sequence). CDR3 region: CASSLIDRNTEAFF. DNA of the CDR3: TGTGCCAGCAGCTTAATCGACAGAAACACTGAAGCTTTCTTT.

The rearrangement uses TRBV13 and TRBJ2-2, with D possibly being TRBD1 or TRBD2 (5 bases each). This CDR3 has 16 residues. V was cut by 4 bases and J by 5 bases, with 17 bases left in between. Germline V gene sequence: CDR1 PRHDT, CDR2 FYEKMQ (reference sequence). The CDR3 DNA sequence: TGTGCCAGCAGCTCGCACGGGACCGGAGCTACCGGGGAGCTGTTTTTT. Protein sequence: CASSSHGTGATGELFF.

The V gene is TRBV2, the J gene TRBJ2-7, with D possibly matching TRBD1 (8 bases). Germline values: CDR1 SNHLY, CDR2 FYNNEI. Trimming left V 6 bases short and J 1 base short, with 13 bases between. The CDR3 length is 14 residues. This CDR3 is CASSAQGGSYEQYF. The CDR3 coding sequence is TGTGCCAGCAGCGCACAGGGGGGGTCCTACGAGCAGTACTTC.

The chain has TRBV5-6 and TRBJ2-7; D might be TRBD1 or TRBD2, each matching 5 bases. The germline V gene encodes CDR1 SGHDT and CDR2 YYEEEE. The CDR3 sequence is 13 residues long. V lost 4 bases to trimming and J lost 5 bases, with 13 bases between them. This chain's CDR3 is CASSPGQDHEQYF. The CDR3 coding sequence is TGTGCCAGCAGCCCGGGGCAGGACCACGAGCAGTACTTC.

This chain joins TRBV5-1 and TRBJ2-7; 13 bases align to TRBD2. Germline CDR1 SGHRS, CDR2 YFSETQ. The CDR3 contains 16 residues. J was trimmed by 6 bases and V by 0 bases; bases with no gene match: 6. In nucleotides, the CDR3 is TGCGCCAGCAGCTTGGAAGGGACTAGCGGGATGGGCGAGCAGTACTTC. Its protein is CASSLEGTSGMGEQYF.

Written as DNA, the CDR3 is TGTGCCAGCAGCTCCCCCCATTCACCCCTCCACTTT. It translates to CASSSPHSPLHF. The gene calls are TRBV5-6 and TRBJ1-6; D gene unclear. The V end was cut by 3 bases, the J end by 8 bases, with 6 bases between. The germline V gene has CDR1 SGHDT and CDR2 YYEEEE. The CDR3 covers 12 residues.

The chain recombines TRBV6-1 with TRBJ1-2, with D unresolved. This CDR3 is built from 12 residues. Germline V CDR1 and CDR2: MNHNS, SASEGT. The V end lost 3 bases, the J end lost 5 bases, and 7 bases lay between the germline ends. The CDR3 nucleotides are TGTGCCAGCAGTGATCAGGATTATGGCTACACCTTC. This codes for CASSDQDYGYTF.

This sequence joins TRBV5-6 and TRBJ2-7; D gene unclear. This CDR3 spans 13 amino acids. Germline loops: CDR1 SGHDT, CDR2 YYEEEE. V lost 0 bases and J lost 0, with 4 bases in between. CDR3 amino acids: CASSLANSYEQYF. The CDR3 DNA reads TGTGCCAGCAGCTTGGCCAACTCCTACGAGCAGTACTTC. Full variable domain (remainder filled in from reference TRBV5-6 and TRBJ2-7): DAGVTQSPTHLIKTRGQQVTLRCSPKSGHDTVSWYQQALGQGPQFIFQYYEEEERQRGNFPDRFSGHQFPNYSSELNVNALLLGDSALYLCASSLANSYEQYFGPGTRLTVT.

The V gene is TRBV7-6, the J gene TRBJ2-7; perhaps TRBD2 as D (6 bases). The germline V gene encodes CDR1 SGHVS and CDR2 FNYEAQ. CDR3 length equals 14 residues. The V gene lost 2 bases and the J gene lost 3 bases, with 11 bases spanning the gap. The CDR3 DNA reads as TGTGCCAGCAGCTTATTTGAAGCGGGCTACGAGCAGTACTTC. Its translation is CASSLFEAGYEQYF.

The chain joins TRBV6-1 to TRBJ1-3; D ambiguous. Trimming cost V 8 bases and J 0 bases, with 5 bases left between them. Germline CDR1 is MNHNS and CDR2 is SASEGT. The CDR3 runs 12 residues. The CDR3 loop is CASHSSGNTIYF. In DNA, the CDR3 is TGTGCCAGCCACAGCTCTGGAAACACCATATATTTT.

The rearrangement joins TRBV19 to TRBJ1-1; tentatively, D is TRBD1 (6 bases). Per germline, CDR1 LNHDA and CDR2 SQIVND (reference sequence). CDR3 length: 14 residues. V shed 7 bases and J shed 0 bases, with 12 bases lying between them. The CDR3 region has the DNA TGTGCCAGTATCTCCGACAGGTTGAACACTGAAGCTTTCTTT. This translates into CASISDRLNTEAFF.

Only a few counts were recorded for this clone. This chain connects TRBV6-5 to TRBJ2-5; possible D gene TRBD1, 5 bases. CDR3 length: 15 residues. The germline V gene has CDR1 MNHEY and CDR2 SVGAGI. The V and J ends lost 4 bases and 4 bases respectively, with 16 bases between them. The CDR3 DNA sequence: TGTGCCAGCAGTTCCACGACAGTACCCGGAGAGACCCAGTACTTC. Residues: CASSSTTVPGETQYF.

The CDR3 nucleotides are TGTGCCAGCCTGACCGGGACCTTCACCGAGCAGTTCTTC. The encoded protein is CASLTGTFTEQFF. V is TRBV7-9 and J is TRBJ2-1, with D perhaps being TRBD1 or TRBD2 (5 bases each). V lost 8 bases, J lost 10 bases, and 18 bases lay in between. The CDR3 consists of 13 residues. The germline V gene encodes CDR1 SEHNR and CDR2 FQNEAQ (reference sequence).

CDR3 in amino acids: CATSRVVFDRINEKLFF. The CDR3, as DNA: TGTGCCACCAGCAGAGTTGTCTTCGACAGGATTAATGAAAAACTGTTTTTT. The chain links TRBV15 to TRBJ1-4; possible D gene TRBD1, 6 bases. Germline lookup yields CDR1 LNHNV and CDR2 YYDKDF (reference sequence). The CDR3 is made up of 17 amino acids. V lost 1 base and J lost 4, with 16 bases in between.

The rearrangement joins TRBV28 to TRBJ1-2; possibly TRBD1 for D (5 bases). The CDR3 loop spans 16 amino acids. V shed 1 base and J shed 5 bases, with 17 bases lying between them. CDR1 MDHEN and CDR2 SYDVKM come from the germline V gene. The CDR3 DNA is TGTGCCAGCAGTTTATTAGCCCTCTCCGGGGGATATGGCTACACCTTC. Translated: CASSLLALSGGYGYTF.

This chain uses TRBV5-4 with TRBJ2-5, with unresolved D. This CDR3 spans 13 amino acids. The V and J ends lost 4 bases and 0 bases respectively, with 7 bases between them. Per the germline V gene, CDR1 is SGHNT and CDR2 is YYREEE (reference sequence). The CDR3, as DNA: TGTGCCAGCAGCCCTAGGTACCAAGAGACCCAGTACTTC. It encodes CASSPRYQETQYF.

The J gene is TRBJ1-1, the V gene TRBV27; D is unclear. The CDR3 consists of 13 residues. Germline V gene lookup returns CDR1 MNHEY and CDR2 SMNVEV (reference sequence). V was trimmed by 1 base and J by 1 base, leaving 4 bases between them. In nucleotides, the CDR3 is TGTGCCAGCAGTTTATGGGCGAACACTGAAGCTTTCTTT. It translates to CASSLWANTEAFF.

The genes are TRBV7-6 and TRBJ2-1; maybe TRBD2 (5 bases). V was cut by 4 bases and J by 6 bases, with 16 bases left in between. CDR1 is SGHVS, CDR2 FNYEAQ, per germline. The length of the CDR3 is 15 residues. As DNA, the CDR3 is TGTGCCAGCAGCTCTATGACCCCCGGGGTCAATGAGCAGTTCTTC. Translated: CASSSMTPGVNEQFF.

The chain couples TRBV5-1 to TRBJ2-1, with D possibly TRBD2 on 5 matching bases. CDR1 is SGHRS, CDR2 YFSETQ, per germline. The V end was cut by 0 bases, the J end by 3 bases, with 10 bases between. CDR3 length equals 15 residues. The CDR3 sequence is CASSLDRGFYNEQFF. For the CDR3, the DNA is TGCGCCAGCAGCTTGGACCGGGGTTTCTACAATGAGCAGTTCTTC.

This chain links TRBV5-1 with TRBJ2-7; tentatively, D is TRBD2 (5 bases). V lost 0 bases and J lost 6, with 10 bases in between. Looked up from germline, CDR1 is SGHRS and CDR2 is YFSETQ. This CDR3 has 13 residues. The CDR3 reads CASSLASAGEQYF. For the CDR3, the DNA is TGCGCCAGCAGCTTGGCGTCGGCGGGCGAGCAGTACTTC.

The J gene is TRBJ2-2, the V gene TRBV7-9, with TRBD1 matching over 10 bases. CDR1 is SEHNR, CDR2 FQNEAQ, per germline (reference sequence). This CDR3 spans 16 amino acids. The V segment lost 2 bases and the J segment 4 bases; nucleotides outside the gene matches: 4. The CDR3 bases are TGTGCCAGCAGCTTAAGGGACAGGGGTCTCACCGGGGAGCTGTTTTTT. Its translation: CASSLRDRGLTGELFF.

This clone has just one count. The rearrangement uses TRBV6-1 and TRBJ1-5; 10 nucleotides match TRBD1. This CDR3 contains 14 residues. V shed 7 bases and J 4 bases; nucleotides not matched to a gene: 4. Germline V gene lookup returns CDR1 MNHNS and CDR2 SASEGT. The CDR3, as DNA: TGTGCCAGCACAAGGACAGGGGGAAATCAGCCCCAGCATTTT. Translated, it gives CASTRTGGNQPQHF.

The V gene is TRBV4-2, the J gene TRBJ2-2; D remains unclear. V was cut by 4 bases and J by 6 bases, with 6 bases left in between. The CDR3 sequence is 12 residues long. The V gene's germline CDR1 is LGHNA and CDR2 YNFKEQ. This CDR3 reads CASSRPSGELFF. The CDR3 DNA follows: TGTGCCAGCAGCCGCCCCTCCGGGGAGCTGTTTTTT.

V usage is TRBV28 and J usage is TRBJ1-1; D may be TRBD1 (5 bases). Trimming cost V 2 bases and J 0 bases, with 10 bases left between them. The CDR3 length is 15 residues. Germline loops: CDR1 MDHEN, CDR2 SYDVKM. In DNA, the CDR3 is TGTGCCAGCAGTTTACATCAGGGAATGAACACTGAAGCTTTCTTT. Translating it yields CASSLHQGMNTEAFF.

This chain links TRBV29-1 with TRBJ1-1, with TRBD1 matching 7 bases. CDR1 and CDR2 from the germline V gene are SQVTM and ANQGSEA. The CDR3 totals 13 residues. The junction had 11 bases not matched to a gene; V was cut back by 8 bases and J by 5 bases. CDR3 DNA: TGCAGCTTACAAAGGGGGCCAGGGACTGAAGCTTTCTTT. Its translation: CSLQRGPGTEAFF.

This rearrangement joins TRBV6-5 to TRBJ2-7, with 7 bases that match TRBD1. The CDR3 contains 16 residues. The V segment lost 4 bases and the J segment 2 bases; nucleotides outside the gene matches: 11. Germline loops: CDR1 MNHEY, CDR2 SVGAGI. The CDR3 nucleotides read TGTGCCAGCAGTTCCGGGACAGCCCCAGCCCCCTACGAGCAGTACTTC. It yields the protein CASSSGTAPAPYEQYF.

The V call is TRBV5-6, the J call TRBJ2-5; D may be TRBD1 or TRBD2 (6 bases each). Trimming cost V 2 bases and J 5 bases, with 16 bases left between them. Germline values: CDR1 SGHDT, CDR2 YYEEEE. This CDR3 is 15 amino acids long. Written as DNA, the CDR3 is TGTGCCAGCAGCTTAGATCGGTGGGGGGCGGAGACCCAGTACTTC. Protein product: CASSLDRWGAETQYF.

The V call is TRBV19, the J call TRBJ2-2, with D maybe TRBD1 (5 bases). The germline V and J ends were trimmed by 2 bases and 7 bases, with 5 bases remaining between them. This CDR3 region has 12 residues. The germline V gene has CDR1 LNHDA and CDR2 SQIVND (reference sequence). Here the CDR3 DNA reads TGTGCCAGTAGTATAAGGGGCGGGGAGCTGTTTTTT. Protein product: CASSIRGGELFF.

The V gene is TRBV5-1, the J gene TRBJ1-1; D is possibly TRBD1 (5 bases). The V and J ends lost 4 bases and 3 bases respectively, with 10 bases between them. Germline V gene lookup returns CDR1 SGHRS and CDR2 YFSETQ. The CDR3 spans 13 residues. The CDR3 loop is CASSPAGDTEAFF. CDR3 DNA sequence: TGCGCCAGCAGCCCCGCGGGGGACACTGAAGCTTTCTTT.